The entry below gives a single T cell receptor beta chain sequence along with its context. This clone appeared once. Its antigen has not been determined. Base qualities are not at hand, and no much larger clone is one base apart. TCRbeta CDR3 regions were amplified from genomic DNA by means of the immunoSEQ Assay, a bias-controlled multiplex PCR. Regarding the original processing steps: The number of nucleated cells in each sample was estimated by amplification of reference gene primers within the assay. Sequence reads were collapsed and filtered to measure the absolute abundance of every unique TCRbeta CDR3 rearrangement. For each sample, productive Simpson clonality was calculated as the square root of Simpson's diversity index across productive rearrangements. The table comes from immuneACCESS by way of TCRdb, which keeps in-frame sequences with V and J called. Part of the clones is missing from these tables; in studies checked, under half for an unresolved V gene and the rest for unknown reasons. The V and J calls and the clone size are those of that table, but D and trimming were determined from the DNA. The sample has over 80,000 clones on record, 70% to 90% of them singletons. Of the sample, 2.9% is held by the ten largest clones.

The collaborating institutions used their own protocols to collect whole blood in K2EDTA tubes. For TCRbeta analysis, collaborator samples were shipped as frozen whole blood, as isolated PBMCs, or as DNA extracted from either sample type. The entry originates in a study of blood T cell repertoires in COVID-19 (dated by TCRdb to 2020 to 2021). General notes on the study: Collaborator samples came from the United States, Italy and Spain and covered acute and convalescent phases of COVID-19. The repertoires were released in a freely available public database meant as a resource for research on the immune response to SARS-CoV-2. Sample metadata almost always included a de-identified subject ID, COVID-19 status, age in years and sex. The prospective study material was composed of cDNA or gDNA derived from T cells, B-cell-depleted T cells, or PBMCs. Deeply sampled blood TCRbeta repertoires from subjects exposed to, actively infected with, or recovered from COVID-19 were included in the dataset. Samples came from the ongoing ImmuneRACE study (first 160 participants) plus 1,254 subjects from 6 global collaborators. Where available, HLA class I and class II types were taken from metadata supplied by the sample provider and were not determined by assay-based typing.

Including the terminal cysteine and phenylalanine, the CDR3 comprises 16 residues. Kept here is only the CDR3 DNA, which spans 48 bases and is read in frame from base 1. Reading the germline V gene gives CDR1 LGHNA and CDR2 YNFKEQ. V is cut back by 0 bases and J by 5 bases, with 9 bases in the junction unmatched. General study outcomes and caveats: Clinical and demographic metadata were provided uncurated, with the amount varying by source and participant.

The sample comprised peripheral blood. The V gene is TRBV4-2 and the J gene is TRBJ2-5; 7 middle bases align to TRBD2. The source of this sequence is an elderly woman with acute or convalescent COVID-19. The CDR3 region reads CASSQELASLGETQYF. Here is the DNA: TGTGCCAGCAGCCAAGAACTAGCGAGTTTGGGGGAGACCCAGTACTTC.